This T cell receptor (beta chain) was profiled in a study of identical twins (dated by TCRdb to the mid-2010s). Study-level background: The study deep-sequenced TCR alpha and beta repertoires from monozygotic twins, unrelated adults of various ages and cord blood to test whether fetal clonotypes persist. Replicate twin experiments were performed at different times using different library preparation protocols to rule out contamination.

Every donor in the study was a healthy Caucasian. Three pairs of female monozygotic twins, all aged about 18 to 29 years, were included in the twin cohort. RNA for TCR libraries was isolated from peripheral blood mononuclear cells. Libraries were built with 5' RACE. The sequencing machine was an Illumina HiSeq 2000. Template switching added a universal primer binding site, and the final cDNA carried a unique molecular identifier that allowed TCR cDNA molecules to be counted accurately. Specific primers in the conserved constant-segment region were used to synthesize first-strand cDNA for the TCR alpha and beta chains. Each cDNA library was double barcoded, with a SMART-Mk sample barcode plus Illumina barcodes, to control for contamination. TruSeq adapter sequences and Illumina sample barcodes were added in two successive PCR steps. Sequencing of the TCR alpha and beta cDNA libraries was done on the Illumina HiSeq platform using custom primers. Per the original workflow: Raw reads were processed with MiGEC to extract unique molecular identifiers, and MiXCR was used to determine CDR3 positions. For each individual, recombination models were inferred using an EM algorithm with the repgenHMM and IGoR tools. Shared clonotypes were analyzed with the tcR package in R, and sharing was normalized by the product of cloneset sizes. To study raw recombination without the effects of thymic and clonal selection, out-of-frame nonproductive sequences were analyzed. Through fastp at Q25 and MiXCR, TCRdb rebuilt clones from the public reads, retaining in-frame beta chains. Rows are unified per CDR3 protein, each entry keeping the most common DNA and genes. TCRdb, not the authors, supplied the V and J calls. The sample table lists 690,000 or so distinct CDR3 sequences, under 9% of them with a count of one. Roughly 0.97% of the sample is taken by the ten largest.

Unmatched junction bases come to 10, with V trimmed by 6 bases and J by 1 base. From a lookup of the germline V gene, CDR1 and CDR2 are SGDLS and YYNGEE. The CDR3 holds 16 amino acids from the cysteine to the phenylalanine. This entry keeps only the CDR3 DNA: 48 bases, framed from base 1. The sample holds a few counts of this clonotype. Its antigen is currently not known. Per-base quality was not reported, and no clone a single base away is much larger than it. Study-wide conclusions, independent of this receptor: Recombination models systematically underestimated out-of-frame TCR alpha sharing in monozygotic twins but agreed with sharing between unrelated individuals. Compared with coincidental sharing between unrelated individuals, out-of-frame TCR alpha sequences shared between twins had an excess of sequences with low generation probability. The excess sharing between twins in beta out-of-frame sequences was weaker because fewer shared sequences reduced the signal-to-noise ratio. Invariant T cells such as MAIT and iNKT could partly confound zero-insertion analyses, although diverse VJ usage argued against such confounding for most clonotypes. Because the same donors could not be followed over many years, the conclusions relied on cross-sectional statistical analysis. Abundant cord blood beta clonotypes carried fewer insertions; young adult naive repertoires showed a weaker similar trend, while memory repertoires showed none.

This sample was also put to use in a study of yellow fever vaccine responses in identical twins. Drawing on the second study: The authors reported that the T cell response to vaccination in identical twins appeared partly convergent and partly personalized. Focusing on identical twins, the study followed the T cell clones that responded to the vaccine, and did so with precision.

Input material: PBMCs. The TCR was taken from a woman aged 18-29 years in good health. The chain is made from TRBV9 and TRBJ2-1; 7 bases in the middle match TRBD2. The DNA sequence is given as TGTGCCAGCAACAACGTCTCCGGGGGGTCCTACAATGAGCAGTTCTTC. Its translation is CASNNVSGGSYNEQFF.